These 19 T cell receptor beta chains were sequenced from one sample in a study of T-cell reconstitution after alpha-beta-depleted transplantation in children. Researchers prepared the TCRbeta library using unique molecular identifiers, the study reports. One entry per CDR3 protein results from TCRdb running MiXCR on the PCR reads. The sample comprises about 250,000 distinct CDR3 sequences, roughly a quarter of which are singletons, and under 5.5% rests with the top ten. The sample in question was PBMCs, mostly from graft donor cells, obtained 360 days after TCRalphabeta/CD19-depleted stem cell transplant. Source of these receptors: a female patient between 2 and 15 years old who had a stem cell transplant for congenital amegakaryocytic thrombocytopenia, so the T cells may come from the graft donor.

The J gene is TRBJ2-5, the V gene TRBV20-1; tentatively, D is TRBD1 or TRBD2 (5 bases each). The CDR3 runs to 14 residues. CDR1 and CDR2 (germline): DFQATT, SNEGSKA (reference sequence). Trimming removed 5 bases at V and 1 base at J, with 14 bases between. CDR3 nucleotide sequence: TGCAGTGCTTGGCTGGGACCTCCCCAAGAGACCCAGTACTTC. Translation: CSAWLGPPQETQYF.

This rearrangement joins TRBV10-3 to TRBJ2-5; maybe TRBD2 (5 bases). The germline CDR1 and CDR2 sequences are ENHRY and SYGVKD. The CDR3 loop spans 11 amino acids. V shed 3 bases and J shed 9 bases, with 8 bases lying between them. The CDR3 nucleotides read TGTGCCATCAGTGACGGGCGGGCCCAGTACTTC. Amino acids: CAISDGRAQYF.

In this sample, this clonotype turned up a few times. CDR3 residues: CASSFTTKSGKFF. CDR3 DNA: TGTGCCAGCAGTTTCACGACTAAGTCGGGAAAGTTCTTC. The chain couples TRBV27 to TRBJ2-1, with a weak D call TRBD2 (5 bases). Trimming stripped 3 bases from V and 14 bases from J, with 17 bases between. Germline-derived CDR1 and CDR2 are MNHEY and SMNVEV (reference sequence). This CDR3 has 13 amino acids.

This clonotype occurred a few times. This chain joins TRBV6-2 or TRBV6-3 and TRBJ2-7; D not resolved. Trimming removed 4 bases at V and 6 bases at J, with 13 bases between. Per germline, CDR1 MNHEY and CDR2 SVGEGT. The CDR3 covers 13 residues. The CDR3 sequence is CASSSYLGGEQYF. The CDR3 coding sequence is TGTGCCAGCAGTTCCTACCTAGGTGGCGAGCAGTACTTC.

This clonotype showed up many times. V usage is TRBV9 and J usage is TRBJ2-5; 7 bases are shared with TRBD2. Germline-derived CDR1 and CDR2 are SGDLS and YYNGEE. This CDR3 spans 16 amino acids. The V and J ends lost 3 bases and 4 bases, in that order; junction bases with no gene match: 12. The CDR3 DNA reads as TGTGCCAGCAGCGCTGATGGGGGGGGTTGGGGAGAGACCCAGTACTTC. This sequence encodes CASSADGGGWGETQYF.

The chain carries TRBV7-2 and TRBJ2-4; TRBD1 matches at 10 bases. The length of the CDR3 is 14 residues. J was trimmed by 8 bases and V by 5 bases; bases with no gene match: 6. The germline V gene has CDR1 SGHTA and CDR2 FQGNSA. The CDR3 sequence: CASSQTGGADIQYF. The CDR3 region has the DNA TGTGCCAGCAGCCAGACAGGGGGCGCGGACATTCAGTACTTC.

This chain uses TRBV4-1 with TRBJ1-5; the match to TRBD1 covers 7 bases. This CDR3 is 14 amino acids long. The V gene's germline CDR1 is MGHRA and CDR2 YSYEKL. The ends lost 6 bases at V and 4 bases at J; junction bases unmatched: 6. The CDR3 bases are TGCGCCAGCAGAGGGGACAGACCAAATCAGCCCCAGCATTTT. This gives the protein CASRGDRPNQPQHF.

This clonotype was detected many times. This chain joins TRBV20-1 and TRBJ2-3, with no clear D. Germline CDR1 DFQATT, CDR2 SNEGSKA (reference sequence). Deletions cut 6 bases from V and 2 bases from J, with 9 bases between. The length of the CDR3 is 12 residues. CDR3 sequence: CSATTPTDTQYF. DNA of the CDR3: TGCAGTGCGACCACGCCCACAGATACGCAGTATTTT.

This clonotype was observed a few times. This sequence joins TRBV27 and TRBJ1-6; D not resolved. The CDR3 is 15 amino acids. V shed 2 bases and J shed 0 bases, with 5 bases lying between them. Germline assignment: CDR1 MNHEY and CDR2 SMNVEV (reference sequence). CDR3 loop: CASSLSSSYNSPLHF. The DNA of the CDR3 is TGTGCCAGCAGTTTAAGTAGCTCCTATAATTCACCCCTCCACTTT.

The chain is built from TRBV4-1 and TRBJ2-5, with D maybe TRBD2 (5 bases). V was pared by 4 bases and J by 5 bases, with 23 bases between. CDR3 size: 17 residues. Germline V gene sequence: CDR1 MGHRA, CDR2 YSYEKL. The CDR3 region has the DNA TGCGCCAGCAGCCTTTCCATCGTAAGGGCCCGGAGGGAGACCCAGTACTTC. Protein product: CASSLSIVRARRETQYF.

A remark on this clonotype: Mismatch with germline at one junction end may stem from a read error. J is TRBJ2-3 and V is TRBV29-1; D remains unclear. Per the germline V gene, CDR1 is SQVTM and CDR2 is ANQGSEA. The CDR3 sequence is 15 residues long. Here the CDR3 reads CSVVIGILLTDTKYF. CDR3 nucleotide sequence: TGCAGCGTTGTAATTGGGATCCTTCTCACAGATACGAAGTATTTT.

The chain has TRBV5-1 and TRBJ1-1, with D possibly matching TRBD1 (5 bases). Germline V lookup: CDR1 SGHRS, CDR2 YFSETQ. V was shortened by 0 bases and J by 8 bases, with 11 bases between the two germline ends. The CDR3 length is 13 residues. The CDR3 nucleotides read TGCGCCAGCAGCTTGGTCGGGTACAGGGAAGCTTTCTTT. Encoded protein: CASSLVGYREAFF.

The chain employs TRBV4-2 and TRBJ2-3; the D gene is possibly TRBD2 (7 bases). The CDR3 length is 13 residues. V lost 10 bases and J lost 4, with 15 bases in between. Germline V CDR1 and CDR2: LGHNA, YNFKEQ. CDR3 residues: CAMGAGGPDTQYF. The CDR3 DNA is TGTGCCATGGGCGCCGGGGGGCCAGATACGCAGTATTTT.

The gene calls are TRBV24-1 and TRBJ2-3; D is possibly TRBD2 (6 bases). CDR3 size: 15 residues. Trimming pared 9 bases from V and 2 bases from J, leaving 17 bases between. Germline-derived CDR1 and CDR2 are KGHDR and SFDVKD. The CDR3 loop is CATGSDSGNTDTQYF. The DNA of the CDR3 is TGTGCCACCGGCTCTGATAGCGGCAACACAGATACGCAGTATTTT.

This clonotype was observed a handful of times. The chain joins TRBV5-1 to TRBJ2-3, with a possible D match to TRBD1 (5 bases). This CDR3 is 14 amino acids long. Trimming took 5 bases from V and 6 from J, leaving 16 bases between them. Germline loops: CDR1 SGHRS, CDR2 YFSETQ. CDR3 protein: CASSTDRGADTQYF. DNA of the CDR3: TGCGCCAGCAGTACTGATAGGGGTGCGGATACGCAGTATTTT.

This clonotype was found a few times. The V and J genes are TRBV27 and TRBJ2-5, with TRBD2 matching 7 bases. The CDR3 runs to 17 residues. The V gene's germline CDR1 is MNHEY and CDR2 SMNVEV (reference sequence). V lost 11 bases and J lost 4; bases outside the gene matches: 22. The CDR3 is CASSPGLSGGELETQYF. Written as DNA, the CDR3 is TGTGCCTCTTCTCCGGGCCTTTCGGGAGGAGAATTAGAGACCCAGTACTTC.

The sample holds many counts of this clonotype. This chain joins TRBV6-2 or TRBV6-3 and TRBJ2-7; unclear D gene. The V gene's germline CDR1 is MNHEY and CDR2 SVGEGT. CDR3 length: 12 residues. Trimming shortened V by 2 bases and J by 4 bases, and 6 bases separated the two germline ends. The CDR3 coding sequence is TGTGCCAGCAGTTACCAGTGGTACGAGCAGTACTTC. It encodes CASSYQWYEQYF.

This clonotype was counted a few times. This sequence joins TRBV4-3 and TRBJ2-2; D ambiguous. The length of the CDR3 is 15 residues. The germline V gene has CDR1 LGHNA and CDR2 YSLEER. The germline V and J ends were trimmed by 3 bases and 0 bases, with 8 bases remaining between them. CDR3 nucleotides: TGCGCCAGCAGCCAGATTAACACGAACACCGGGGAGCTGTTTTTT. It codes for CASSQINTNTGELFF.

This clonotype was seen a few times. The rearrangement uses TRBV20-1 and TRBJ2-5; D possibly corresponds to TRBD2 (6 bases). CDR3 length: 13 residues. Germline-derived CDR1 and CDR2 are DFQATT and SNEGSKA (reference sequence). V was shortened by 3 bases and J by 2 bases, with 10 bases between the two germline ends. The DNA for the CDR3 is TGCAGTGCTAGCCGGGACTCTCAAGAGACCCAGTACTTC. Translation gives CSASRDSQETQYF.